The following is a TCR beta chain sequence with its context. In the study's own analysis: Scientists estimated how many nucleated cells there were by amplifying reference gene primers. TCRdb's copy holds only in-frame clones and misses some; the assay was immunoSEQ multiplex PCR. V and J calls and clone size are as listed in that table; D and trimming were resolved from the DNA. The sample records roughly 24,000 clones, more than 75% being singletons. The sample belongs to a study of blood T cell repertoires in COVID-19. As for the study in general: Samples representing acute and convalescent COVID-19 were sourced from the United States, Italy and Spain. PBMCs, B-cell-depleted T cells, or T cells provided the cDNA or gDNA that made up the material.

Sequencing was carried out using peripheral blood. The receptor was derived from a woman older than 75 with acute or convalescent COVID-19.

The CDR3 region has the DNA TGTGCCAGCTCACCTCCGACAGGGGGCGGTGGCTACACCTTC. Residues: CASSPPTGGGGYTF. The chain combines TRBV18 with TRBJ1-2; TRBD1 matches 10 bases. V lost 3 bases to trimming and J lost 7 bases; unmatched junction nucleotides: 5. Germline CDR1 reads KGHSH; CDR2 reads LQKENI. The CDR3 extends over 14 amino acids. Full variable domain (remainder filled in from reference TRBV18 and TRBJ1-2): NAGVMQNPRHLVRRRGQEARLRCSPMKGHSHVYWYRQLPEEGLKFMVYLQKENIIDESGMPKERFSAEFPKEGPSILRIQQVVRGDSAAYFCASSPPTGGGGYTFGSGTRLTVV.